The 31 T cell receptor beta chains below were found in one sample sequenced in a study of blood T cell repertoires in COVID-19. Assay used: immunoSEQ multiplex PCR; TCRdb lists only in-frame clones, some missing. This sample carries some 70,000 clones, around 91% of them seen once, and the ten largest clones take roughly 0.53%. Material: peripheral blood. The source is a man in his forties or fifties with COVID-19, enrolled during active disease.

The rearrangement uses TRBV7-9 and TRBJ2-2; TRBD1 might be the D (6 bases). This CDR3 has 15 residues. The V end lost 1 base, the J end lost 4 bases, and 10 bases lay between the germline ends. The germline V gene has CDR1 SEHNR and CDR2 FQNEAQ (reference sequence). In nucleotides, the CDR3 is TGTGCCAGCAGCTTAGTGGGGGCCGTCACCGGGGAGCTGTTTTTT. It specifies CASSLVGAVTGELFF.

Here the CDR3 DNA reads TGTGCCAGCAGCCAGTCTCGTCAGGGAGGTGAAAAACTGTTTTTT. Translated: CASSQSRQGGEKLFF. This sequence joins TRBV5-5 and TRBJ1-4, with D perhaps matching TRBD1 (5 bases). Germline loops: CDR1 SGHKS, CDR2 YYEKEE (reference sequence). This CDR3 has 15 residues. V dropped 4 bases and J dropped 7 bases, with 17 bases sitting between them.

The sample holds one count of this clone. This chain links TRBV12-3 or TRBV12-4 with TRBJ2-2; unclear D gene. The CDR3 is made up of 13 amino acids. V dropped 3 bases and J dropped 3 bases, with 5 bases sitting between them. The CDR3 loop reads CASSFRYTGELFF. The CDR3 DNA reads TGTGCCAGCAGTTTCAGGTACACCGGGGAGCTGTTTTTT.

The rearrangement joins TRBV2 to TRBJ2-5; D may be TRBD2 (7 bases). The V end was cut by 8 bases, the J end by 4 bases, with 20 bases between. Per the germline V gene, CDR1 is SNHLY and CDR2 is FYNNEI. This CDR3 comprises 15 residues. The CDR3 DNA is TGTGCCAGCCTTGGGAGGGGGAGGGCCAGAGAGACCCAGTACTTC. Translation: CASLGRGRARETQYF.

This clone was detected a few times. The chain combines TRBV10-3 with TRBJ1-3; the D gene is possibly TRBD1 (6 bases). Germline CDR1 and CDR2: ENHRY and SYGVKD. Trimming took off 3 bases at V and 0 bases at J, with 24 bases between the two ends. The CDR3 is 20 residues long. As DNA, the CDR3 is TGTGCCATCAGTGAAATCCAAGAAGGGGAGGGCAGGGGCTCTGGAAACACCATATATTTT. Amino acids: CAISEIQEGEGRGSGNTIYF.

The chain joins TRBV2 to TRBJ1-2; 9 bases map to TRBD1. J lost 4 bases, V lost 2 bases, and 5 bases had no gene match. This CDR3 is built from 15 residues. Germline assignment: CDR1 SNHLY and CDR2 FYNNEI. The CDR3 sequence is CASSEIGTGTYGYTF. The CDR3 DNA is TGTGCCAGCAGTGAAATCGGGACAGGGACCTATGGCTACACCTTC.

The J gene is TRBJ1-6, the V gene TRBV4-1; 7 positions match TRBD1. Per germline, CDR1 MGHRA and CDR2 YSYEKL. V lost 6 bases and J lost 7; bases outside the gene matches: 9. CDR3 length: 15 residues. This CDR3 reads CASSRTTGSNSPLHF. DNA of the CDR3: TGCGCCAGCAGTCGTACGACAGGGTCAAATTCACCCCTCCACTTT.

The V call is TRBV4-1, the J call TRBJ1-5, with D perhaps TRBD1 (5 bases). The ends were cut back, 4 bases at V and 1 base at J, with 14 bases in the middle. CDR1 MGHRA and CDR2 YSYEKL come from the germline V gene. The CDR3 is made up of 16 amino acids. The DNA of the CDR3 is TGCGCCAGCAGCCTCCTGGGGACTTTGAGCAATCAGCCCCAGCATTTT. This sequence encodes CASSLLGTLSNQPQHF.

V is TRBV5-6 and J is TRBJ2-7; 11 bases map to TRBD2. V gave up 2 bases and J gave up 4 bases; unmatched junction bases: 5. Germline CDR1 and CDR2: SGHDT and YYEEEE. The CDR3 consists of 15 residues. CDR3 DNA sequence: TGTGCCAGCAGCTTCATTAGCGGGAGGGGTTACGAGCAGTACTTC. Translating gives CASSFISGRGYEQYF.

The chain uses TRBV6-2 or TRBV6-3 and TRBJ2-3; the match to TRBD1 covers 10 bases. Losses at the gene ends were 0 bases for V and 6 bases for J; bases not matched to a gene: 9. The CDR3 contains 17 residues. Looked up from germline, CDR1 is MNHEY and CDR2 is SVGEGT. CDR3 residues: CASSYSWDRGGRDTQYF. The DNA of the CDR3 is TGTGCCAGCAGTTACTCGTGGGACAGGGGTGGTCGTGATACGCAGTATTTT.

The V and J genes are TRBV5-6 and TRBJ2-7; 9 bases match TRBD2. Germline V gene lookup returns CDR1 SGHDT and CDR2 YYEEEE. CDR3 length: 17 residues. With 5 bases clipped from V and 6 bases from J, the junction kept 18 bases outside the gene matches. The CDR3 DNA sequence: TGTGCCAGCAGTCGGCAAATCTATAGCGGGAGAGGTAGCGAGCAGTACTTC. This translates into CASSRQIYSGRGSEQYF.

This clone was seen a single time. CDR3 sequence: CASRTQRDTEAFF. The CDR3 DNA sequence: TGTGCCTCCCGAACCCAGAGGGACACTGAAGCTTTCTTT. The chain recombines TRBV2 with TRBJ1-1; D unresolved. Germline V gene sequence: CDR1 SNHLY, CDR2 FYNNEI. This CDR3 is built from 13 residues. V was shortened by 11 bases and J by 3 bases, with 16 bases between the two germline ends.

The J gene is TRBJ1-5, the V gene TRBV19; 11 bases align to TRBD1. CDR1 is LNHDA, CDR2 SQIVND, per germline (reference sequence). With V trimmed by 6 bases and J by 0 bases, 7 bases remained unmatched. This CDR3 contains 17 residues. Here the CDR3 reads CASRTGTGGHSNQPQHF. For the CDR3, the DNA is TGTGCCAGTAGAACCGGGACAGGGGGACATAGCAATCAGCCCCAGCATTTT.

CDR3 protein: CASSEVLNSPLHF. For the CDR3, the DNA is TGTGCCAGCAGTGAAGTCTTAAATTCACCCCTCCACTTT. The V and J genes are TRBV6-1 and TRBJ1-6; D gene ambiguous. The germline CDR1 and CDR2 sequences are MNHNS and SASEGT. V lost 1 base, J lost 7 bases, and 5 bases lay in between. The CDR3 is 13 residues long.

The rearrangement uses TRBV7-8 and TRBJ2-3, with 7 bases fitting TRBD2. Germline V gene data show CDR1 as SGHVS and CDR2 as FQNEAQ. This CDR3 has 15 amino acids. Losses at the gene ends were 3 bases for V and 1 base for J; bases not matched to a gene: 4. The CDR3 DNA reads as TGTGCCAGCAGCTTGGTTGCGGGAGGCACAGATACGCAGTATTTT. Amino acids: CASSLVAGGTDTQYF.

The chain couples TRBV27 to TRBJ2-7, with 8 bases lining up with TRBD1. This CDR3 spans 16 amino acids. V shed 2 bases, J shed 6 bases, and the junction held 12 bases outside the gene matches. Germline-derived CDR1 and CDR2 are MNHEY and SMNVEV (reference sequence). The CDR3 nucleotides read TGTGCCAGCAGTTTAATTTCGCGACAGGGGATCATCGAGCAGTACTTC. It codes for CASSLISRQGIIEQYF.

V and J are TRBV7-2 and TRBJ2-1; D possibly corresponds to TRBD1 (6 bases). The germline CDR1 and CDR2 sequences are SGHTA and FQGNSA. Between the trimmed V and J ends, which lost 4 bases and 2 bases, there was a span of 12 bases. The CDR3 spans 15 residues. CDR3 in amino acids: CASSSQQGTYNEQFF. The DNA for the CDR3 is TGTGCCAGCAGCTCCCAACAGGGTACCTACAATGAGCAGTTCTTC.

This chain connects TRBV19 to TRBJ1-2; unclear D gene. This CDR3 region has 13 residues. The V gene's germline CDR1 is LNHDA and CDR2 SQIVND (reference sequence). V shed 7 bases and J shed 5 bases, with 14 bases lying between them. The CDR3: CASTVGGVYGYTF. The CDR3 nucleotides read TGTGCCAGTACCGTTGGCGGAGTTTATGGCTACACCTTC.

The CDR3 here is CASRGDSEKLFF. In DNA, the CDR3 is TGCGCCAGCAGGGGAGATAGTGAAAAACTGTTTTTT. The rearrangement joins TRBV5-1 to TRBJ1-4, with no clear D. V lost 5 bases, J lost 7 bases, and 9 bases lay in between. This CDR3 spans 12 amino acids. Per the germline V gene, CDR1 is SGHRS and CDR2 is YFSETQ.

This clone was seen a single time. V usage is TRBV18 and J usage is TRBJ1-5; 11 nucleotides agree with TRBD1. CDR1 is KGHSH and CDR2 is LQKENI in the germline V gene. With 3 bases clipped from V and 6 bases from J, the junction kept 1 base outside the gene matches. This CDR3 comprises 14 residues. This chain's CDR3 is CASSPGTGGQPQHF. The CDR3 DNA sequence: TGTGCCAGCTCACCGGGGACAGGGGGTCAGCCCCAGCATTTT. Full variable domain (remainder filled in from reference TRBV18 and TRBJ1-5): NAGVMQNPRHLVRRRGQEARLRCSPMKGHSHVYWYRQLPEEGLKFMVYLQKENIIDESGMPKERFSAEFPKEGPSILRIQQVVRGDSAAYFCASSPGTGGQPQHFGDGTRLSIL.

This clone was seen a handful of times. The chain employs TRBV28 and TRBJ1-2; D is perhaps TRBD1 (5 bases). V lost 8 bases, J lost 0 bases, and 7 bases lay in between. The CDR3 sequence is 12 residues long. The germline V gene encodes CDR1 MDHEN and CDR2 SYDVKM. The CDR3 here is CASQQANYGYTF. CDR3 nucleotides: TGTGCCAGCCAACAGGCTAACTATGGCTACACCTTC.

The CDR3 nucleotides read TGTGCCAGCAGCTTAGTAGCGGGGGAAGGTCAGCCCCAGCATTTT. Protein product: CASSLVAGEGQPQHF. The chain employs TRBV7-2 and TRBJ1-5; the D gene is possibly TRBD1 (5 bases). This CDR3 is 15 amino acids long. V was trimmed by 1 base and J by 6 bases, leaving 13 bases between them. Germline CDR1 SGHTA, CDR2 FQGNSA.

The chain recombines TRBV5-6 with TRBJ1-1, with D possibly being TRBD1 (6 bases). Germline CDR1 SGHDT, CDR2 YYEEEE. V was trimmed by 5 bases and J by 3 bases, leaving 14 bases between them. The CDR3 is 14 residues long. The CDR3 DNA reads TGTGCCAGCAGGCAACAGGGCGTATACACTGAAGCTTTCTTT. The encoded protein is CASRQQGVYTEAFF.

This chain joins TRBV5-1 and TRBJ2-4; D remains ambiguous. Germline V gene lookup returns CDR1 SGHRS and CDR2 YFSETQ. Trimming left V 2 bases short and J 1 base short, with 10 bases between. This CDR3 region has 15 residues. This chain's CDR3 is CASSFTVYAKNIQYF. In DNA, the CDR3 is TGCGCCAGCAGCTTCACAGTGTACGCCAAAAACATTCAGTACTTC. Full variable domain (missing parts from reference TRBV5-1 and TRBJ2-4): KAGVTQTPRYLIKTRGQQVTLSCSPISGHRSVSWYQQTPGQGLQFLFEYFSETQRNKGNFPGRFSGRQFSNSRSEMNVSTLELGDSALYLCASSFTVYAKNIQYFGAGTRLSVL.

The CDR3 nucleotides are TGTGCCAGCAGCCAAGCCCATTCGGGGGGCACAGATACGCAGTATTTT. Its translation: CASSQAHSGGTDTQYF. The chain recombines TRBV4-2 with TRBJ2-3, with D possibly being TRBD2 (6 bases). V dropped 1 base and J dropped 1 base, with 12 bases sitting between them. This CDR3 region has 16 residues. Germline values: CDR1 LGHNA, CDR2 YNFKEQ.

The rearrangement links TRBV11-3 to TRBJ1-1; D uncertain. Germline V gives CDR1 SGHNT, CDR2 YENEEA. The V and J ends lost 5 bases and 1 base respectively, with 8 bases between them. The CDR3 covers 13 residues. In DNA form, the CDR3 reads TGTGCCAGCAGCCCTTCACAGAACACTGAAGCTTTCTTT. This sequence encodes CASSPSQNTEAFF.

The rearrangement uses TRBV7-9 and TRBJ2-2; 16 bases are a match to TRBD2. After removal of 4 bases from V and 7 bases from J, the junction contained 6 bases not matched to a gene. Germline V gene sequence: CDR1 SEHNR, CDR2 FQNEAQ (reference sequence). The CDR3 has 17 amino acids. CDR3 bases: TGTGCCAGCAGCTCGGGACTAGCGGGAGGGCCGGTCGGGGAGCTGTTTTTT. Amino acid sequence: CASSSGLAGGPVGELFF.

V is TRBV9 and J is TRBJ2-5; D gene uncertain. Trimming stripped 0 bases from V and 2 bases from J, with 11 bases between. The germline V gene has CDR1 SGDLS and CDR2 YYNGEE. CDR3 size: 15 residues. The CDR3 sequence is CASSVDMAPQETQYF. The CDR3 DNA follows: TGTGCCAGCAGCGTAGATATGGCCCCTCAAGAGACCCAGTACTTC. Combining the CDR3 with reference TRBV9 and TRBJ2-5 gives the whole variable domain DSGVTQTPKHLITATGQRVTLRCSPRSGDLSVYWYQQSLDQGLQFLIQYYNGEERAKGNILERFSAQQFPDLHSELNLSSLELGDSALYFCASSVDMAPQETQYFGPGTRLLVL.

The genes are TRBV11-3 and TRBJ2-3, with 7 nucleotides matching TRBD1. Trimming at V came to 1 base and at J to 2 bases, leaving 9 bases not matched to a gene. Germline V gene lookup returns CDR1 SGHNT and CDR2 YENEEA. This CDR3 comprises 17 residues. The CDR3 protein is CASSLGLRTGATDTQYF. CDR3 coding DNA: TGTGCCAGCAGCTTAGGACTCAGGACAGGAGCCACAGATACGCAGTATTTT.

The table lists this clone with a count of one. V usage is TRBV7-8 and J usage is TRBJ2-1; 11 nucleotides align to TRBD2. CDR3 length: 18 amino acids. V was pared by 1 base and J by 3 bases, with 8 bases of the junction left unmatched. Germline-derived CDR1 and CDR2 are SGHVS and FQNEAQ. CDR3 region: CASSLVITGTSGYNEQFF. The CDR3 DNA is TGTGCCAGCAGCTTAGTTATCACCGGGACTAGCGGCTACAATGAGCAGTTCTTC. Using reference TRBV7-8 and TRBJ2-1 for the parts outside the CDR3, the full variable domain is GAGVSQSPRYKVAKRGQDVALRCDPISGHVSLFWYQQALGQGPEFLTYFQNEAQLDKSGLPSDRFFAERPEGSVSTLKIQRTQQEDSAVYLCASSLVITGTSGYNEQFFGPGTRLTVL.

The chain has TRBV19 and TRBJ1-1, with D possibly being TRBD1 (5 bases). V was pared by 0 bases and J by 1 base, with 9 bases between. Germline V gene lookup returns CDR1 LNHDA and CDR2 SQIVND (reference sequence). The CDR3 has 15 residues. Written as DNA, the CDR3 is TGTGCCAGTAGTATAGATCGTGGACAGAACACTGAAGCTTTCTTT. Translation: CASSIDRGQNTEAFF.